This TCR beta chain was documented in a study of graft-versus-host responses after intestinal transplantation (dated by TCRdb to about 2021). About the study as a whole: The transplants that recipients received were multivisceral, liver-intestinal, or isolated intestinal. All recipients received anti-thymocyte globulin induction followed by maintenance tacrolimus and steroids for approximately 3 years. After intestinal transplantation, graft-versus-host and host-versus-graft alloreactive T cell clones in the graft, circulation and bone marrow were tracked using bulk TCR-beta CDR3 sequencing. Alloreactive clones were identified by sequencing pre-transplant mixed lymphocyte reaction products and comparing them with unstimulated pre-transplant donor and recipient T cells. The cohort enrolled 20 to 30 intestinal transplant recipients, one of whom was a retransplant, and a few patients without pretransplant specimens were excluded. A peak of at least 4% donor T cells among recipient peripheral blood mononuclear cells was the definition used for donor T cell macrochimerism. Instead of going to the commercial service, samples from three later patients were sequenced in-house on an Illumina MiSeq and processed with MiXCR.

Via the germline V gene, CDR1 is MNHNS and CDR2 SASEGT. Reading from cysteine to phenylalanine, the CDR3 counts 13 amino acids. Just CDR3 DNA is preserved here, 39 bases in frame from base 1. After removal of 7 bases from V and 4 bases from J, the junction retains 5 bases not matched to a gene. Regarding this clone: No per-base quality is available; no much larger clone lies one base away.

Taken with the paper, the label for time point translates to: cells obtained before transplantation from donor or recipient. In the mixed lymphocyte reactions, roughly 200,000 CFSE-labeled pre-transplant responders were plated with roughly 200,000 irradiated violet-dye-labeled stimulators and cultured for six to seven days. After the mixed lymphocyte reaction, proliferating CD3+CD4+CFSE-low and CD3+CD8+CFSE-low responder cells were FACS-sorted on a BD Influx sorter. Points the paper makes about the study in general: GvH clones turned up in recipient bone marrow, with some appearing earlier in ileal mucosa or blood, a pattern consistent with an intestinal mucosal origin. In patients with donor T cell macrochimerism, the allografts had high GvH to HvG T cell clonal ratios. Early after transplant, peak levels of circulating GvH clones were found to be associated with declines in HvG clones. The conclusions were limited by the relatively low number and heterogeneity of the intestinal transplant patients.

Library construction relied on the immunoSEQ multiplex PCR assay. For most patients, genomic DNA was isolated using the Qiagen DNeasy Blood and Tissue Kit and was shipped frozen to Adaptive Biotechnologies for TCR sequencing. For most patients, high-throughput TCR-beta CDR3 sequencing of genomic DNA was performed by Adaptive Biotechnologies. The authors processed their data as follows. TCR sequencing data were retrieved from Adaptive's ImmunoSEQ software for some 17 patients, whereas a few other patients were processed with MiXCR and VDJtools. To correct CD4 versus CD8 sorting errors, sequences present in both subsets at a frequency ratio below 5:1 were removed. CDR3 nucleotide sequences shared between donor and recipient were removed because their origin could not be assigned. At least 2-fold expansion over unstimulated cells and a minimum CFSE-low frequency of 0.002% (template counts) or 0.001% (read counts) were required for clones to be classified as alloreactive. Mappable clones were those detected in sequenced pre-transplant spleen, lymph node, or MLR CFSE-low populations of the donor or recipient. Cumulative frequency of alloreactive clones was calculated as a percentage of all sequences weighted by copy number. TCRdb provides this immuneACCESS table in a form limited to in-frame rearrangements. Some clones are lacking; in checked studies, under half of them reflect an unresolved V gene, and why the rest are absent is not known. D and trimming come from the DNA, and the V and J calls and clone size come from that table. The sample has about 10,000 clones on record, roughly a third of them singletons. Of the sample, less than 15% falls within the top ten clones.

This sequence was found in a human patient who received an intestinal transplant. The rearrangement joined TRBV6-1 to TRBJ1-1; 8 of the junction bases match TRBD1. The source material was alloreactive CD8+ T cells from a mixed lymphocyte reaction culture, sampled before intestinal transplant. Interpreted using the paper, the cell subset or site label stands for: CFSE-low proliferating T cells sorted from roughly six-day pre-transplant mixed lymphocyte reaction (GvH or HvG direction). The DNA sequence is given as TGTGCCAGCAAACAGGGGGTGGGCACTGAAGCTTTCTTT. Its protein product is CASKQGVGTEAFF.